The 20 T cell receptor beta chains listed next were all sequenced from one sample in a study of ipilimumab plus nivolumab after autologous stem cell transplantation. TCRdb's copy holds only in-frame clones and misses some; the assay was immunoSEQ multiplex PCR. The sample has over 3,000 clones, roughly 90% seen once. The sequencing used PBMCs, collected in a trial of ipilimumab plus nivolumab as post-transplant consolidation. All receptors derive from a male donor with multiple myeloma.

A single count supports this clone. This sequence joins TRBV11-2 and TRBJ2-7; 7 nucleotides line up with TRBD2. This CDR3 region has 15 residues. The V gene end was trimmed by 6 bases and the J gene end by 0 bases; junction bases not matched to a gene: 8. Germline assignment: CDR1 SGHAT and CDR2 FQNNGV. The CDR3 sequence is CASRSLGRASYEQYF. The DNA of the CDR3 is TGTGCCAGCAGATCTTTGGGGAGGGCCTCCTACGAGCAGTACTTC.

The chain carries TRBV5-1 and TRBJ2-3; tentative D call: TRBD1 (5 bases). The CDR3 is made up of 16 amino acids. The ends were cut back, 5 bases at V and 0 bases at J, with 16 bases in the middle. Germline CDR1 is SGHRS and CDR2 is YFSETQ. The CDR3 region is CASSPETAASTDTQYF. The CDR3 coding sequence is TGCGCCAGCAGTCCCGAGACAGCTGCTAGCACAGATACGCAGTATTTT.

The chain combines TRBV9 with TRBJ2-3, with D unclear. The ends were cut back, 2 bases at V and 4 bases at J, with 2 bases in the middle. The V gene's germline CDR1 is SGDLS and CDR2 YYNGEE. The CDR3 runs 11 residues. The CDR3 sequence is CASSVADTQYF. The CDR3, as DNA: TGTGCCAGCAGCGTGGCAGATACGCAGTATTTT.

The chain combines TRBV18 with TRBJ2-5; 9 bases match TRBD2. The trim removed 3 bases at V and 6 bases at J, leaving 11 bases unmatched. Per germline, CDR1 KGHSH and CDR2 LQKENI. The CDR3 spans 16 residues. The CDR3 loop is CASSPPTAGGGKTQYF. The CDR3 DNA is TGTGCCAGCTCACCGCCGACGGCGGGAGGGGGGAAGACCCAGTACTTC.

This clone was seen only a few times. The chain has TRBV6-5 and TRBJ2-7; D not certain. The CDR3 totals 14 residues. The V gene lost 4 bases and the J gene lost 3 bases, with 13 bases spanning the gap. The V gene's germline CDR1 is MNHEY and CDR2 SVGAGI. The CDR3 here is CASSSIPLFYEQYF. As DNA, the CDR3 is TGTGCCAGCAGTTCCATCCCCCTTTTCTACGAGCAGTACTTC.

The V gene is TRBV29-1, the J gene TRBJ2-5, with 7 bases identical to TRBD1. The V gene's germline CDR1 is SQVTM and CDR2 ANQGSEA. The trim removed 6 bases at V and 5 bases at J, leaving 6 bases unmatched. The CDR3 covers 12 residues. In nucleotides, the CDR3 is TGCAGCGTCGTTGGGACAGCGGAGACCCAGTACTTC. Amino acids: CSVVGTAETQYF. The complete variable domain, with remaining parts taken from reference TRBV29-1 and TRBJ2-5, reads SAVISQKPSRDICQRGTSLTIQCQVDSQVTMMFWYRQQPGQSLTLIATANQGSEATYESGFVIDKFPISRPNLTFSTLTVSNMSPEDSSIYLCSVVGTAETQYFGPGTRLLVL.

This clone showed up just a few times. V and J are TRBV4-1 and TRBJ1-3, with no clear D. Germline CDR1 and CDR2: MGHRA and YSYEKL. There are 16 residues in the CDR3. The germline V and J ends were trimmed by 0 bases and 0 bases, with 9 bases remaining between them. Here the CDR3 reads CASSQETANSGNTIYF. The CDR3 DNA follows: TGCGCCAGCAGCCAAGAAACAGCGAACTCTGGAAACACCATATATTTT.

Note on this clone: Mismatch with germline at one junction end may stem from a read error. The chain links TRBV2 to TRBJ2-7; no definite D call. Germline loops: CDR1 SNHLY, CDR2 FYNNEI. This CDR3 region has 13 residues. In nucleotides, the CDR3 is TGTGCCAGCAGTGAAGCGAGGCGACAACAGAAAAGCTTC. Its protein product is CASSEARRQQKSF.

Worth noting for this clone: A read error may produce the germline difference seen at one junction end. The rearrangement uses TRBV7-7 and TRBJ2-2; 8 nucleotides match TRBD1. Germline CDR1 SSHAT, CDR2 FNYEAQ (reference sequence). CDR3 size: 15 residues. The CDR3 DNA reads TGTGCTAGCAGCAAGGACAGGGCGAGGACCGGGGAGCTGTTTTTT. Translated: CASSKDRARTGELFF.

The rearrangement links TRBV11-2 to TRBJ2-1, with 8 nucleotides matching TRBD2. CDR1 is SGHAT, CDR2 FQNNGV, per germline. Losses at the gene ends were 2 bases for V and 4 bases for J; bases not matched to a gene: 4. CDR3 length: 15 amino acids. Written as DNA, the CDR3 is TGTGCCAGCAGCTTACCTAGCGGGTCTTACAATGAGCAGTTCTTC. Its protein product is CASSLPSGSYNEQFF. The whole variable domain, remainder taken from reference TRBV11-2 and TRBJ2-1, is EAGVAQSPRYKIIEKRQSVAFWCNPISGHATLYWYQQILGQGPKLLIQFQNNGVVDDSQLPKDRFSAERLKGVDSTLKIQPAKLEDSAVYLCASSLPSGSYNEQFFGPGTRLTVL.

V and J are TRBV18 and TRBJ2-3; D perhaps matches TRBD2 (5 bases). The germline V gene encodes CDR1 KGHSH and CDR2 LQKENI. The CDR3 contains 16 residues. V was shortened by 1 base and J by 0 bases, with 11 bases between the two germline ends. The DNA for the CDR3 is TGTGCCAGCTCACCACTTGGGAGTCCTAGCACAGATACGCAGTATTTT. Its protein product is CASSPLGSPSTDTQYF.

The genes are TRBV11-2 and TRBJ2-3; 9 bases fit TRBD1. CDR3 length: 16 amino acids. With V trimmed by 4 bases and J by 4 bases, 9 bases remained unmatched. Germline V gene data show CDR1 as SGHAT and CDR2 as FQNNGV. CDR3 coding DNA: TGTGCCAGCAGCTCTCGACAGGGGGTAGCTGCAGATACGCAGTATTTT. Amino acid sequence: CASSSRQGVAADTQYF.

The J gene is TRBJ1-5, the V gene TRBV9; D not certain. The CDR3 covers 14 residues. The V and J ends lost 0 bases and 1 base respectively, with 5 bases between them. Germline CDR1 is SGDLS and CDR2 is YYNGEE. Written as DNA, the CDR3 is TGTGCCAGCAGCGTAGCTCCCAGCAATCAGCCCCAGCATTTT. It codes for CASSVAPSNQPQHF.

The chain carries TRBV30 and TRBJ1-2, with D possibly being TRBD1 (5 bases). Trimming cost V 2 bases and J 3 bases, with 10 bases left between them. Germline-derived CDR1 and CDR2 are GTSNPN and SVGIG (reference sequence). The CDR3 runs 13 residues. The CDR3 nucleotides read TGTGCCTGGAGTTTGAGGGGAGACTATGGCTACACCTTC. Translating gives CAWSLRGDYGYTF.

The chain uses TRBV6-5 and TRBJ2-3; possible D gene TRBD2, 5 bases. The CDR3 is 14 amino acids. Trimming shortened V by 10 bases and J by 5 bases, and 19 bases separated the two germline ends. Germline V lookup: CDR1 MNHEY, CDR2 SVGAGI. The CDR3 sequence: CATYPVGGGDTQYF. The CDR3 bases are TGTGCCACCTACCCAGTCGGCGGAGGAGATACGCAGTATTTT.

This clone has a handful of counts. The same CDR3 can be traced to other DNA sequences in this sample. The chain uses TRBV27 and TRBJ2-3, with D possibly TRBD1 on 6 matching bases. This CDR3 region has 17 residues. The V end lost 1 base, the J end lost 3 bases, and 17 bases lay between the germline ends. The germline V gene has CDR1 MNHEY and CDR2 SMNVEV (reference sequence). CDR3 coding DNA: TGTGCCAGCAGTTTATGGGCTCCAGGGGAACAGACAGATACGCAGTATTTT. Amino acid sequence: CASSLWAPGEQTDTQYF.

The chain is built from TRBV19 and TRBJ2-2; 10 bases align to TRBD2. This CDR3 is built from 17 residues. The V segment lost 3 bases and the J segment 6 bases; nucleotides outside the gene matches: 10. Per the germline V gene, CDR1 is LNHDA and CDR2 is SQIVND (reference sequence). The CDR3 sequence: CASSISLRSGRAGELFF. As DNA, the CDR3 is TGTGCCAGTAGTATCTCGCTACGGAGCGGGAGGGCCGGGGAGCTGTTTTTT.

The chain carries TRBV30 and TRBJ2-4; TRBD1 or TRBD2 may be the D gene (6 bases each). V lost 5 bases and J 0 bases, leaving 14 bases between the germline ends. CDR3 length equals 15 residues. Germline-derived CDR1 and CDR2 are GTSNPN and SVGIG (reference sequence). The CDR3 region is CAWGGSGVAKNIQYF. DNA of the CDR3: TGTGCCTGGGGAGGGTCAGGGGTAGCCAAAAACATTCAGTACTTC. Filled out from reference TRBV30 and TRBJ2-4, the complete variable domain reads SQTIHQWPATLVQPVGSPLSLECTVEGTSNPNLYWYRQAAGRGLQLLFYSVGIGQISSEVPQNLSASRPQDRQFILSSKKLLLSDSGFYLCAWGGSGVAKNIQYFGAGTRLSVL.

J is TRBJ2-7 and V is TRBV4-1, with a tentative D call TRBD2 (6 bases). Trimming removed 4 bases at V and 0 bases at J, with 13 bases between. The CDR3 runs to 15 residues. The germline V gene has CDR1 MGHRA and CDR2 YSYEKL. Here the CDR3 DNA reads TGCGCCAGCAGCCTAATAGCGGATAGCTCCTACGAGCAGTACTTC. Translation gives CASSLIADSSYEQYF.

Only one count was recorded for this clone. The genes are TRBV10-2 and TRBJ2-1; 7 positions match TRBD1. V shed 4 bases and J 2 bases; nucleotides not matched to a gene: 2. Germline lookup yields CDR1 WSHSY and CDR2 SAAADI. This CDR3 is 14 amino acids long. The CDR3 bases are TGCGCCAGCAGTGGGGGACAGCCCTACAATGAGCAGTTCTTC. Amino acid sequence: CASSGGQPYNEQFF.